What follows are 5 T cell receptor beta chains derived from one specimen sequenced in a study of vaccination and CD4 T cells after COVID-19 (dated by TCRdb to between 2022 and 2023). Receptors were amplified or captured by PCR. Sequencer: Illumina iSeq 100. TCR sequencing of DNA from cultured CD4+ T cells used the Oncomine TCR Beta short-read assay at the Johns Hopkins FTIC core. TCRdb cleaned the public reads at Q25 with fastp, built clones with MiXCR and kept in-frame beta chains. When rows share a CDR3 protein, they turn into one entry using the most common DNA and genes. Here the sample has some 20,000 distinct CDR3 sequences; around 58% occur a single time. Around 7.8% of the sample is held by the ten biggest clonotypes. The sample's treatment or condition label, in plain terms: approximately 11-day PBMC culture with coronavirus spike peptide pools or control peptides (ViraFEST assay). These receptors' antigens are unknown.

The sample comprised CD4+ T cells from blood, cultured in vitro. These receptors came from a human donor who had recovered from COVID-19.

Only a few counts were recorded for this clonotype. The V gene is TRBV20-1, the J gene TRBJ2-2; unclear D gene. The V gene's germline CDR1 is DFQATT and CDR2 SNEGSKA (reference sequence). CDR3 size: 15 residues. The V gene lost 2 bases and the J gene lost 2 bases, with 12 bases spanning the gap. The CDR3 nucleotides read TGCAGTGCTAGACTAGTGGGATTTAACACCGGGGAGCTGTTTTTT. This encodes CSARLVGFNTGELFF.

The chain joins TRBV5-1 to TRBJ1-1; weak D call: TRBD1 (5 bases). Per germline, CDR1 SGHRS and CDR2 YFSETQ. This CDR3 contains 14 residues. V was clipped by 3 bases and J by 9 bases, with 18 bases between them. The CDR3 loop reads CASSWGLGVRKAFF. The CDR3 DNA sequence: TGCGCCAGCAGCTGGGGGTTGGGGGTTCGGAAAGCTTTCTTT.

The chain has TRBV29-1 and TRBJ2-1; TRBD2 matches 14 bases. V was clipped by 4 bases and J by 4 bases; unmatched bases: 21. The germline CDR1 and CDR2 sequences are SQVTM and ANQGSEA. The CDR3 covers 21 residues. The CDR3 DNA sequence: TGCAGCGTTGTGCTCATGGGAGGGACTAGCGGGAGTTTGGTAGGGTACAATGAGCAGTTCTTC. It translates to CSVVLMGGTSGSLVGYNEQFF.

This chain joins TRBV2 and TRBJ1-1; D unclear. There are 13 residues in the CDR3. The V end lost 5 bases, the J end lost 6 bases, and 13 bases lay between the germline ends. Germline lookup yields CDR1 SNHLY and CDR2 FYNNEI. CDR3 in DNA: TGTGCCAGCAGTTCCGGGCCAAACCCTGAAGCTTTCTTT. This codes for CASSSGPNPEAFF.

This clonotype has more than one count but fewer than ten. The chain is built from TRBV4-1 and TRBJ1-5; 8 bases agree with TRBD1. The CDR3 spans 16 residues. The germline gives CDR1 MGHRA, CDR2 YSYEKL. After removal of 3 bases from V and 0 bases from J, the junction contained 4 bases not matched to a gene. In DNA, the CDR3 is TGCGCCAGCAGCCACGTGGACAGGGTTAGCAATCAGCCCCAGCATTTT. Amino acids: CASSHVDRVSNQPQHF.